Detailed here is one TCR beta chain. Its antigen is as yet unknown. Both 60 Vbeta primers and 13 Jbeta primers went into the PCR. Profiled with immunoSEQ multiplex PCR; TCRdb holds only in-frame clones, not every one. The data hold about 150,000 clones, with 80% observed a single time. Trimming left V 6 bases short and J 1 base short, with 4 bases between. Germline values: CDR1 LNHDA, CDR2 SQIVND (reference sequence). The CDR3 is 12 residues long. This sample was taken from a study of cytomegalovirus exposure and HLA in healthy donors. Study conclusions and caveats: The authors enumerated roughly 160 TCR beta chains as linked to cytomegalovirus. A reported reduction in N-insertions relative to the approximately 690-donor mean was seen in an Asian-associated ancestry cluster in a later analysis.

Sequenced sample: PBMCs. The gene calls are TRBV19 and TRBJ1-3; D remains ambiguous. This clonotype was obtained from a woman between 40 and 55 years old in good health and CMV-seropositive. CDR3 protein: CASSGSGNTIYF. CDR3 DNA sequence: TGTGCCAGTAGCGGGTCTGGAAACACCATATATTTT.